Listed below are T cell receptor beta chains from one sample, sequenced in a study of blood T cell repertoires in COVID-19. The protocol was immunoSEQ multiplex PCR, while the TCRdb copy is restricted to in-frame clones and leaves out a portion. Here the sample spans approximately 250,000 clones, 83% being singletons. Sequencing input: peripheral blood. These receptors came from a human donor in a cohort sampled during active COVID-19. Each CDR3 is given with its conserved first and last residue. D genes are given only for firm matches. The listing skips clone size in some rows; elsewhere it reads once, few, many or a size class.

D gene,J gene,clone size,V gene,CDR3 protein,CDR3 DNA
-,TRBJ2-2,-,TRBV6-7,CASSYSEAGELFF,TGTGCCAGCAGTTACTCGGAGGCCGGGGAGCTGTTTTTT
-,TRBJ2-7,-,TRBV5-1,CASGWSLSSYEQYF,TGCGCCAGCGGATGGAGTCTGAGCTCCTACGAGCAGTACTTC
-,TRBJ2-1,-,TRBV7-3,CASSLGAGNDEQFF,TGTGCCAGCAGCTTAGGGGCGGGGAATGATGAGCAGTTCTTC
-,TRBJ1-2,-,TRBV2,CASRIDKSYGYTF,TGTGCCAGCAGGATCGACAAGAGCTATGGCTACACCTTC
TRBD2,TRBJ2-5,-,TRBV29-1,CSLGLAGRQETQYF,TGCAGCTTAGGACTAGCGGGGCGGCAAGAGACCCAGTACTTC
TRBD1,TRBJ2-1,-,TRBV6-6,CASSLGQGMSNEQFF,TGTGCCAGCAGCCTCGGACAGGGGATGAGCAATGAGCAGTTCTTC
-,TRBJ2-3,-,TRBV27,CASSLRLAPDTQYF,TGTGCCAGCAGTTTAAGGCTAGCCCCAGATACGCAGTATTTT
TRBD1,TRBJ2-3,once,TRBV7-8,CASSLADRGLRDTQYF,TGTGCCAGCAGCTTAGCTGACAGGGGGCTGAGAGATACGCAGTATTTT
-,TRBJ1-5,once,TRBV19,CASSFSPSPYSNQPQHF,TGTGCCAGTAGTTTTAGTCCAAGCCCCTATAGCAATCAGCCCCAGCATTTT
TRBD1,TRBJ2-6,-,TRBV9,CASSRGQGTRSGANVLTF,TGTGCCAGCAGCCGGGGACAGGGGACCCGCTCTGGGGCCAACGTCCTGACTTTC
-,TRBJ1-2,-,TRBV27,CASRTPGTQANYGYTF,TGTGCCAGCAGGACACCCGGGACACAAGCTAACTATGGCTACACCTTC
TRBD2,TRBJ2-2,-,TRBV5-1,CASSFLAGGAGELFF,TGCGCCAGCAGCTTTCTAGCGGGAGGGGCCGGGGAGCTGTTTTTT
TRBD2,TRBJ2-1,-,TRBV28,CASSEAGFSSYNEQFF,TGTGCCAGCAGCGAAGCGGGATTTAGCTCCTACAATGAGCAGTTCTTC
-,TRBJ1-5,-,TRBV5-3,CARSTPLRGNQPQHF,TGTGCCAGAAGCACTCCCCTCCGTGGCAATCAGCCCCAGCATTTT
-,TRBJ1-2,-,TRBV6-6,CASSVQDYGYTF,TGTGCCAGCAGTGTTCAGGACTATGGCTACACCTTC
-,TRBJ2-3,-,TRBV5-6,CASSLDLFGGTDTQYF,TGTGCCAGCAGCTTAGATCTTTTCGGGGGCACAGATACGCAGTATTTT
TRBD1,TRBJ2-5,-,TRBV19,CASSIVDREETQYF,TGTGCCAGTAGTATTGTCGACAGGGAGGAGACCCAGTACTTC
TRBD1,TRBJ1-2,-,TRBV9,CASSIPGTGDGYTF,TGTGCCAGCAGCATCCCCGGGACAGGGGACGGCTACACCTTC
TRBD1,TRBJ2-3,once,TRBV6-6,CASRHRGNTDTQYF,TGTGCCAGCAGACACAGGGGGAACACAGATACGCAGTATTTT
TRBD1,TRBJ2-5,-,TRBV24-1,CATSDLKTGEETQYF,TGTGCCACCAGTGATCTTAAGACAGGGGAAGAGACCCAGTACTTC
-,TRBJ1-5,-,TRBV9,CASSSEDRLNQPQHF,TGTGCCAGCAGCTCGGAGGACAGACTCAATCAGCCCCAGCATTTT
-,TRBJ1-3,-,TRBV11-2,CASSLQQTGNTIYF,TGTGCCAGCAGCTTACAACAGACTGGAAACACCATATATTTT
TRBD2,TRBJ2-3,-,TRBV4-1,CASIPTKTDGRAYSSTDTQYF,TGCGCCAGCATCCCCACCAAAACGGACGGGAGGGCCTATTCTAGCACAGATACGCAGTATTTT
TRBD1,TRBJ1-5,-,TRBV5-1,CASSLASDRGSNQPQHF,TGCGCCAGCAGCTTGGCCTCGGACAGGGGAAGCAATCAGCCCCAGCATTTT
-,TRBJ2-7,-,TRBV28,CASSFPKGGSYEQYF,TGTGCCAGCAGTTTCCCTAAAGGGGGCTCCTACGAGCAGTACTTC
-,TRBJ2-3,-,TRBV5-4,CASSLVTGASTDTQYF,TGTGCCAGCAGCTTAGTGACGGGTGCTAGCACAGATACGCAGTATTTT
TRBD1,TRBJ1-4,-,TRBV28,CASSSGTGREKLFF,TGTGCCAGCAGCTCCGGGACAGGGCGTGAAAAACTGTTTTTT
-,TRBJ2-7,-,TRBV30,CAWSLRRFIYEQYF,TGTGCCTGGAGTTTACGGAGGTTCATATACGAGCAGTACTTC
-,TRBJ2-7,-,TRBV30,CAWSVRQGGEQYF,TGTGCCTGGAGTGTTCGACAGGGAGGCGAGCAGTACTTC
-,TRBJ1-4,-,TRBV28,CASSLSGKLFF,TGTGCCAGCAGTTTATCGGGAAAACTGTTTTTT
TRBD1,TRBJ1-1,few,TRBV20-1,CSASGTGETEAFF,TGCAGTGCTAGTGGGACAGGGGAGACTGAAGCTTTCTTT
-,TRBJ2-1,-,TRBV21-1,CASSKIPMVRGAYNEQFF,TGTGCCAGCAGCAAAATCCCAATGGTCCGGGGGGCCTACAATGAGCAGTTCTTC
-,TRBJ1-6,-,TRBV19,CASTYGGNDNSPLHF,TGTGCCAGTACCTATGGAGGGAACGATAATTCACCCCTCCACTTT
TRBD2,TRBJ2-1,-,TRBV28,CASKNPGGYNEQFF,TGTGCCAGCAAGAACCCGGGGGGTTACAATGAGCAGTTCTTC
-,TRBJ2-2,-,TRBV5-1,CASSLQGANTGELFF,TGCGCCAGCAGCTTACAGGGCGCGAACACCGGGGAGCTGTTTTTT
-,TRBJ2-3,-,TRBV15,CATSRNSWDTQYF,TGTGCCACCAGCAGAAACTCCTGGGATACGCAGTATTTT
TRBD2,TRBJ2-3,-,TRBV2,CASSENLAGADTQYF,TGTGCCAGCAGTGAAAACCTAGCGGGGGCAGATACGCAGTATTTT